The rows below give T cell receptor beta chains drawn from one sample of a study of T cells in Graves' hyperthyroidism and ophthalmopathy. MiXCR, applied by TCRdb to the multiplex PCR reads, yields one record per CDR3 protein. Among a few hundred thousand distinct CDR3 sequences listed, around 45% were seen once. The sequencing sample was made of peripheral blood or thyroid tissue (not recorded which). The receptors here all came from a woman in her late teens or twenties with Graves' hyperthyroidism. Both conserved end residues are trimmed from each CDR3. Fields, in order: J gene, clone size, V gene, CDR3 protein. For some rows the clone size is stated as once, few or many, or as a class when expanded; others skip it.

TRBJ1-1 | NA | TRBV10-3 | AISESGTGTMNTEAF
TRBJ1-5 | NA | TRBV19 | ASRRDRVTQPQH
TRBJ2-3 | NA | TRBV24-1 | ATSDTTGATDTQY
TRBJ1-4 | NA | TRBV11-2 | ASRNSGQAEKLF
TRBJ1-2 | many | TRBV4-1 | ASSQGLQGTRGYT
TRBJ2-7 | many | TRBV5-1 | ASSLASYETGNHEQY
TRBJ2-7 | many | TRBV4-2 | ASSRPGQGNEQY
TRBJ2-5 | many | TRBV7-3 | ASRIGSGQETQY
TRBJ1-5 | few | TRBV29-1 | SRTGYSNQPQH
TRBJ2-7 | many | TRBV20-1 | SARGLAGGIYEQY
TRBJ1-2 | NA | TRBV29-1 | SVEEDRGGGYT
TRBJ2-7 | NA | TRBV2 | ASSTAGLEFPEQY
TRBJ2-3 | once | TRBV20-1 | SACRGLENTDTQY
TRBJ1-6 | NA | TRBV9 | ASSGGGSSPLH
TRBJ1-2 | NA | TRBV5-8 | ASSPGQGVRGYT
TRBJ2-7 | many | TRBV7-9 | ASSQSGQARKEQY
TRBJ2-2 | many | TRBV5-1 | ASSWDFNTGELF
TRBJ2-7 | NA | TRBV3-1 | ASSHDRAGSYEQY
TRBJ2-5 | many | TRBV20-1 | SATSNVEAGGLLGWETQY
TRBJ2-1 | few | TRBV10-3 | AITGSGRSSSYNEQF
TRBJ2-7 | few | TRBV6-6 | ASSYPGLAGLEQY
TRBJ2-7 | few | TRBV7-9 | ASSLLGEPYEQY
TRBJ1-5 | few | TRBV27 | ASSPRDKWGNQPQH
TRBJ2-7 | many | TRBV4-3 | ASSQDAGTREVEQY
TRBJ2-3 | NA | TRBV5-4 | ASSFQRGGSTDTQY
TRBJ1-2 | many | TRBV5-4 | ASSLWGRVGYGYT
TRBJ2-2 | NA | TRBV9 | ASSAREGLNTGELF
TRBJ2-2 | many | TRBV6-2/TRBV6-3 | ASSYSDNTGELF
TRBJ1-6 | many | TRBV5-6 | ASSSSGQGLNSPLH
TRBJ2-2 | few | TRBV7-2 | ASSFPLAENTGELF
TRBJ2-7 | many | TRBV19 | ASSIGLRYEQY
TRBJ2-5 | NA | TRBV7-6 | TSSSGSQETQY
TRBJ2-2 | few | TRBV6-5 | ASSNDRNTGELF
TRBJ2-3 | few | TRBV5-1 | ASSSAVDTQY
TRBJ1-2 | many | TRBV9 | ASSSPAGNYGYT
TRBJ2-5 | many | TRBV7-9 | ASSSLTSAQETQY
TRBJ2-7 | many | TRBV29-1 | SVSTDSYEQY
TRBJ2-5 | once | TRBV29-1 | SRLGETQY
TRBJ1-2 | many | TRBV4-3 | ASSQVGTGADWGYT
TRBJ1-6 | many | TRBV20-1 | SARSGSPLH
TRBJ1-2 | many | TRBV10-3 | AISVGDSFYGYT
TRBJ2-7 | NA | TRBV15 | ATSRDHGSYEQY
TRBJ2-7 | NA | TRBV6-5 | ASSYDPSGEGEQY
TRBJ2-3 | NA | TRBV7-3 | ASSRDRGRTDTQY
TRBJ1-2 | NA | TRBV7-9 | ASSFITPDKGYGYT
TRBJ2-7 | NA | TRBV20-1 | SQRTSGSYEQY
TRBJ1-2 | NA | TRBV7-8 | ASRGSGDGYT
TRBJ2-7 | many | TRBV4-1 | ASSQGLGRTSYEQY
TRBJ2-7 | few | TRBV6-2/TRBV6-3 | ASNDGGDEQY
TRBJ1-6 | once | TRBV7-3 | ASSMDRGSPLH
TRBJ1-3 | many | TRBV19 | ASSILGHTPSGNTIY
TRBJ1-1 | NA | TRBV29-1 | SGDRNTEAF
TRBJ1-5 | NA | TRBV29-1 | SARGDRLNQPQH
TRBJ2-5 | NA | TRBV29-1 | SFGQSQETQY
TRBJ1-5 | NA | TRBV19 | AIRNPGTVVNQPQH
TRBJ2-7 | many | TRBV14 | ASSRWDVSYEQY
TRBJ2-2 | once | TRBV6-4 | ASSLLGVTGELF
TRBJ2-2 | NA | TRBV30 | AWSGGTGRIGELF
TRBJ1-6 | NA | TRBV12-3/TRBV12-4 | ASRREDFNSPLH